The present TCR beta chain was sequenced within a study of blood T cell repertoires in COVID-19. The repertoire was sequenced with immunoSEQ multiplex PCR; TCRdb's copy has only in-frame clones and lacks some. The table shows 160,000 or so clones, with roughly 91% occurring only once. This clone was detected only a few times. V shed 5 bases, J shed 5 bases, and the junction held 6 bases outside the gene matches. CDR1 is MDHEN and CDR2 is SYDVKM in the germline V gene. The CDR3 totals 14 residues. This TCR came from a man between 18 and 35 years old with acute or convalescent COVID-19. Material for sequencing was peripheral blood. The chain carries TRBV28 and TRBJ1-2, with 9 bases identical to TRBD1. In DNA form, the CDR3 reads TGTGCCAGCAGTATAGGGACAGGGAGATATGGCTACACCTTC. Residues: CASSIGTGRYGYTF.